The sequence of this T cell receptor (beta chain) was determined in a study of blood T cell repertoires in COVID-19. For the study at large: The origin of the acute and convalescent COVID-19 samples was the United States, Italy and Spain.

Original processing notes: Using reference gene primer amplification, nucleated cell counts were estimated. The repertoire was sequenced with immunoSEQ multiplex PCR; TCRdb's copy has only in-frame clones and lacks some. V, J and clone size derive from that table, while D and trimming were established from the DNA sequence. The data hold about 200,000 clones, with about 85% observed a single time. Germline-derived CDR1 and CDR2 are SGHTA and FQGNSA. The junction had 10 bases not matched to a gene; V was cut back by 4 bases and J by 2 bases. The CDR3 is 18 amino acids. This TCR was recovered from a woman aged 80 or older with acute or convalescent COVID-19. The V and J genes are TRBV7-2 and TRBJ2-1, with 11 positions matching TRBD2. Material: peripheral blood. The CDR3 DNA is TGTGCCAGCAGCTCGCAAGCCGGGACTAGCGGACCCTACAATGAGCAGTTCTTC. Translating gives CASSSQAGTSGPYNEQFF.